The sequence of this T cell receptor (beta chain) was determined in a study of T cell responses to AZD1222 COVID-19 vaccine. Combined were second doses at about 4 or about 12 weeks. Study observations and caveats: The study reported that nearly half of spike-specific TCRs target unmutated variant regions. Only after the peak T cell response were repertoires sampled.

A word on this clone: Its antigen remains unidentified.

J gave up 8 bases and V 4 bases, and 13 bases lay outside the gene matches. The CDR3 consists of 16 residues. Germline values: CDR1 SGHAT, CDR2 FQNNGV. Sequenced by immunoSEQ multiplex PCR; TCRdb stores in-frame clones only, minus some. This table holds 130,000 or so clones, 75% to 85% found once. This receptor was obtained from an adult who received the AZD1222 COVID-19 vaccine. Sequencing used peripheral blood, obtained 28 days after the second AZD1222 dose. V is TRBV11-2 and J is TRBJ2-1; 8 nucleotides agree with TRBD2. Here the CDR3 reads CASSSEPGLGVDEQFF. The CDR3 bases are TGTGCCAGCAGCTCAGAACCGGGACTAGGAGTCGATGAGCAGTTCTTC.